Below, 9 T cell receptor beta chains from the same sample are listed, as sequenced in a study of technical replicates of blood from several donors. Measured with immunoSEQ multiplex PCR; TCRdb has only the in-frame clones, and not every one. The profile shows approximately 41,000 clones, over 95% of them singletons. The sequenced sample was T cells isolated from PBMCs. These receptors all stem from a human donor in good health.

The CDR3 sequence: CASSFSRDTEAFF. CDR3 DNA: TGTGCCAGCAGTTTCAGCCGGGACACTGAAGCTTTCTTT. This sequence joins TRBV27 and TRBJ1-1, with D unresolved. The V end lost 3 bases, the J end lost 3 bases, and 8 bases lay between the germline ends. Germline-derived CDR1 and CDR2 are MNHEY and SMNVEV (reference sequence). This CDR3 is built from 13 residues.

V usage is TRBV19 and J usage is TRBJ1-5, with D maybe TRBD1 (6 bases). This CDR3 has 13 residues. Germline values: CDR1 LNHDA, CDR2 SQIVND (reference sequence). Trimming cost V 7 bases and J 9 bases, with 16 bases left between them. The CDR3 sequence: CASTQGPYGPQHF. The CDR3 region has the DNA TGTGCCAGTACCCAGGGGCCCTATGGGCCCCAGCATTTT.

The J gene is TRBJ1-1, the V gene TRBV10-3; TRBD1 might be the D (6 bases). CDR3 size: 12 residues. V gave up 6 bases and J gave up 11 bases, with 16 bases separating them. Per germline, CDR1 ENHRY and CDR2 SYGVKD. CDR3 sequence reads: CAISGTGLEAFF. DNA for the CDR3: TGTGCCATCAGCGGAACAGGGCTTGAGGCTTTCTTT.

The V gene is TRBV4-2, the J gene TRBJ2-7; 9 positions agree with TRBD2. Germline loops: CDR1 LGHNA, CDR2 YNFKEQ. CDR3 length: 18 residues. J was trimmed by 3 bases and V by 1 base; bases with no gene match: 13. The CDR3 DNA sequence: TGTGCCAGCAGCCAAGGCATTCTAGCGGGAATCCTTGGCTACGAGCAGTACTTC. It specifies CASSQGILAGILGYEQYF.

The rearrangement joins TRBV6-5 to TRBJ2-7; 7 bases match TRBD1. This CDR3 is 14 amino acids long. Germline V gene lookup returns CDR1 MNHEY and CDR2 SVGAGI. The V and J ends lost 3 bases and 3 bases, in that order; junction bases with no gene match: 5. CDR3 in DNA: TGTGCCAGCAGTTATCTACAGGGGAGCTACGAGCAGTACTTC. Amino acid sequence: CASSYLQGSYEQYF.

The chain has TRBV19 and TRBJ2-2; D perhaps matches TRBD2 (6 bases). Per germline, CDR1 LNHDA and CDR2 SQIVND (reference sequence). Deletions cut 3 bases from V and 1 base from J, with 18 bases between. This CDR3 region has 18 residues. CDR3 amino acids: CASSIPTSYLGNTGELFF. CDR3 DNA sequence: TGTGCCAGTAGTATTCCTACTAGCTACCTCGGGAACACCGGGGAGCTGTTTTTT.

Here the CDR3 DNA reads TGTGCCAGCAGCCCCCGGGACAGGGAATCCTACGAGCAGTACTTC. It encodes CASSPRDRESYEQYF. V is TRBV7-9 and J is TRBJ2-7; 9 bases line up with TRBD1. The V and J ends lost 5 bases and 1 base, in that order; junction bases with no gene match: 6. Germline V gene lookup returns CDR1 SEHNR and CDR2 FQNEAQ (reference sequence). The CDR3 is 15 residues long.

The chain recombines TRBV6-5 with TRBJ2-7; D is ambiguous. V lost 0 bases, J lost 0 bases, and 6 bases lay in between. Germline V CDR1 and CDR2: MNHEY, SVGAGI. The CDR3 loop spans 14 amino acids. CDR3 in DNA: TGTGCCAGCAGTTACTCGGCCTTCTCCTACGAGCAGTACTTC. Translating gives CASSYSAFSYEQYF.

The chain links TRBV6-5 to TRBJ2-7; D might be TRBD2 (5 bases). Looked up from germline, CDR1 is MNHEY and CDR2 is SVGAGI. V lost 0 bases and J lost 5, with 8 bases in between. The CDR3 is 13 residues long. This chain's CDR3 is CASSYSSENEQYF. CDR3 DNA: TGTGCCAGCAGTTACTCTAGCGAGAACGAGCAGTACTTC.